These 10 T cell receptor beta chains were sequenced from one sample in a study of CD8 T cells in Susac syndrome. It was with random hexamers that roughly 0.45 to 1 ug RNA was reverse transcribed. TCRdb ran MiXCR on the immunoSEQ multiplex PCR reads and lists one entry per CDR3 protein. The data show 350,000 to 550,000 distinct CDR3 sequences, approximately 85% seen once. The sequenced sample was CD8+ T cells from PBMCs. The receptors here all came from a human donor with multiple sclerosis.

The V and J genes are TRBV12-3 or TRBV12-4 and TRBJ2-1, with 7 bases identical to TRBD1. CDR3 length: 12 residues. V lost 4 bases and J lost 12; bases outside the gene matches: 6. The CDR3 spells CASSSYRGTQFF. CDR3 nucleotides: TGTGCCAGCAGTTCGTACAGGGGAACGCAGTTCTTC.

This clonotype has just one count. This rearrangement joins TRBV15 to TRBJ1-2; D uncertain. V shed 3 bases and J shed 2 bases, with 10 bases lying between them. This CDR3 region has 14 residues. The germline V gene encodes CDR1 LNHNV and CDR2 YYDKDF (reference sequence). Here the CDR3 DNA reads TGTGCCACCAGCAGTCATCCCCTGAACTATGGCTACACCTTC. Amino acid sequence: CATSSHPLNYGYTF.

This rearrangement joins TRBV14 to TRBJ1-1, with D possibly TRBD1 on 5 matching bases. Deletions cut 3 bases from V and 1 base from J, with 6 bases between. The germline V gene has CDR1 SGHDN and CDR2 FVKESK. This CDR3 region has 13 residues. DNA of the CDR3: TGTGCCAGCAGCCATGGGACGAACACTGAAGCTTTCTTT. It translates to CASSHGTNTEAFF. Full variable domain (missing parts from reference TRBV14 and TRBJ1-1): EAGVTQFPSHSVIEKGQTVTLRCDPISGHDNLYWYRRVMGKEIKFLLHFVKESKQDESGMPNNRFLAERTGGTYSTLKVQPAELEDSGVYFCASSHGTNTEAFFGQGTRLTVV.

This sequence joins TRBV4-1 and TRBJ1-2; 7 bases are shared with TRBD1. This CDR3 spans 15 amino acids. Germline lookup yields CDR1 MGHRA and CDR2 YSYEKL. V was pared by 0 bases and J by 6 bases, with 7 bases of the junction left unmatched. In DNA form, the CDR3 reads TGCGCCAGCAGCCAAGAAGGGGGAGGGGGCAATGGCTACACCTTC. Translating gives CASSQEGGGGNGYTF.

There are a few counts of this clonotype. The chain couples TRBV4-3 to TRBJ2-3, with a weak D call TRBD1 (5 bases). Trimming stripped 5 bases from V and 2 bases from J, with 17 bases between. The length of the CDR3 is 16 residues. Germline assignment: CDR1 LGHNA and CDR2 YSLEER. CDR3 sequence (DNA): TGCGCCAGCAGCATGAAGACAGATCCCTCCACAGATACGCAGTATTTT. This translates into CASSMKTDPSTDTQYF.

The chain uses TRBV30 and TRBJ1-2, with TRBD1 matching over 11 bases. CDR3 length equals 16 residues. The V segment lost 4 bases and the J segment 6 bases; nucleotides outside the gene matches: 13. The germline gives CDR1 GTSNPN, CDR2 SVGIG (reference sequence). The CDR3 is CAWTTDRGRQDDGYTF. The CDR3 DNA reads as TGTGCCTGGACTACGGACAGGGGGCGACAGGACGATGGCTACACCTTC.

The gene calls are TRBV4-1 and TRBJ1-5, with D perhaps matching TRBD1 (5 bases). The CDR3 is made up of 16 amino acids. Trimming pared 1 base from V and 4 bases from J, leaving 14 bases between. Germline loops: CDR1 MGHRA, CDR2 YSYEKL. As DNA, the CDR3 is TGCGCCAGCAGCCAAGGCCCCGGGGCCATTAATCAGCCCCAGCATTTT. This gives the protein CASSQGPGAINQPQHF.

V usage is TRBV6-5 and J usage is TRBJ2-3; 12 bases match TRBD2. The length of the CDR3 is 19 residues. Germline V lookup: CDR1 MNHEY, CDR2 SVGAGI. J gave up 4 bases and V 2 bases, and 13 bases lay outside the gene matches. CDR3 protein: CASSYTGPSGRAGSDTQYF. CDR3 bases: TGTGCCAGCAGTTACACCGGGCCTAGCGGGAGGGCCGGATCAGATACGCAGTATTTT.

The V and J genes are TRBV7-9 and TRBJ2-2; maybe TRBD1 (5 bases). The germline V gene has CDR1 SEHNR and CDR2 FQNEAQ (reference sequence). This CDR3 region has 13 residues. V was shortened by 5 bases and J by 4 bases, with 8 bases between the two germline ends. This CDR3 is CASSHRSTGELFF. The CDR3 DNA is TGTGCCAGCAGCCACAGGAGCACCGGGGAGCTGTTTTTT.

The chain carries TRBV2 and TRBJ2-7; D uncertain. V lost 4 bases and J 0 bases, leaving 7 bases between the germline ends. The CDR3 loop spans 13 amino acids. Germline V lookup: CDR1 SNHLY, CDR2 FYNNEI. CDR3 in amino acids: CASSGHSSYEQYF. The CDR3, as DNA: TGTGCCAGCAGTGGGCACAGCTCCTACGAGCAGTACTTC. The variable domain in full, with the rest retrieved from reference TRBV2 and TRBJ2-7, is EPEVTQTPSHQVTQMGQEVILRCVPISNHLYFYWYRQILGQKVEFLVSFYNNEISEKSEIFDDQFSVERPDGSNFTLKIRSTKLEDSAMYFCASSGHSSYEQYFGPGTRLTVT.